This T cell receptor (beta chain) derives from a study of OX40 agonist ivuxolimab in advanced cancers. Study as a whole: Averaging approximately 60 years in age, with a range of roughly 20 to 90, the cohort was more than 75% male.

Systemic immunosuppression or a history of autoimmune disease excluded patients. The study's findings and limits: On average, CD8+ T cells had more expanded clones than CD4+. Some patients who did not respond also had low normalized T-cell clonal expansion.

The table came from immunoSEQ multiplex PCR; TCRdb's copy has only in-frame clones and leaves some out. In the table there are fewer than 25,000 clones, 85% to 90% of which are singletons. CDR3 length: 13 amino acids. The germline V gene encodes CDR1 SGDLS and CDR2 YYNGEE. V was pared by 2 bases and J by 1 base, with 4 bases between. A word on this clone: Antigen unknown.

V usage is TRBV9 and J usage is TRBJ1-5, with D unclear. This TCR was sampled from an adult with an advanced solid tumor such as melanoma, head and neck, liver or kidney cancer. The starting material was CD4+ or CD8+ T cells sorted from blood, obtained in a trial of the OX40 agonist ivuxolimab. CDR3 DNA: TGTGCCAGCAGCGTTGAAAGCAATCAGCCCCAGCATTTT. Translating it yields CASSVESNQPQHF.